The present T cell receptor (beta chain) was sequenced within a study of identical twins. Each donor (without exception) was a healthy Caucasian. The CDR3 has 16 residues. Germline lookup yields CDR1 DFQATT and CDR2 SNEGSKA (reference sequence). Deletions cut 0 bases from V and 1 base from J, with 12 bases between. One entry per CDR3 protein, called by TCRdb with MiXCR from the 5' RACE reads. The sample carries roughly 690,000 distinct CDR3 sequences, 21% recorded once. These data were likewise used in another study, on T cells expressing NK-cell markers. From that paper: Eight donors were sequenced, seven testing HCMV-seropositive and one testing seronegative. Several of the experiments relied on an anti-gamma-delta TCR antibody so that only alpha-beta TCR T cells were sorted.

The receptor was isolated from a woman between 18 and 29 years old in good health. Sequenced: PBMCs. The V call is TRBV20-1, the J call TRBJ2-2, with unresolved D. CDR3 region: CSARDPGHMNTGELFF. The CDR3 DNA sequence: TGCAGTGCTAGAGATCCGGGCCACATGAACACCGGGGAGCTGTTTTTT.